What follows describes a single TCR beta chain. Its antigen is as yet unknown. The PCR contained 60 Vbeta and 13 Jbeta primers. As originally analysed: Some 10 million of the about 80 million unique TCR beta chains counted in a later analysis were shared. TCRdb keeps only in-frame clones here, not all; method: immunoSEQ multiplex PCR. The V and J calls and clone size come from that table; D and trimming were worked out from the DNA. Recorded here are about 70,000 clones; the top ten clones represent 2% to 3%. This entry comes from a study of cytomegalovirus exposure and HLA in healthy donors. In germline, CDR1 is MNHEY, CDR2 SVGAGI. This CDR3 contains 15 residues. V lost 6 bases to trimming and J lost 4 bases; unmatched junction nucleotides: 6. Study observations and caveats: Using the classifier, cytomegalovirus status was reportedly diagnosed with high specificity and sensitivity. In all likelihood, a cluster of highly shared sequence variants was a sequencing artifact. Reportedly, TCR beta sequences accurately predicted HLA-A and HLA-B alleles in most subjects.

Material: PBMCs. This TCR derives from a female donor in good health and CMV-seropositive. The chain recombines TRBV6-5 with TRBJ2-1, with 10 bases matching TRBD1. CDR3 bases: TGTGCCAGCAGCCAGGGGACAGGGGAGTACAATGAGCAGTTCTTC. This encodes CASSQGTGEYNEQFF.